This TCR beta chain is from a study of blood T cell repertoires in COVID-19. At the level of the study: Donors in the United States, Italy and Spain gave samples during acute or convalescent COVID-19. From T cells, B-cell-depleted T cells, or PBMCs came the material, which was cDNA or gDNA.

This clone was observed once. Original handling: Using reference gene primer amplification, nucleated cell counts were estimated. TCRdb keeps only in-frame clones here, not all; method: immunoSEQ multiplex PCR. From that table come the V and J calls and clone size; the DNA was used to work out D and trimming. The sample shows approximately 170,000 clones, 88% of them seen only once. Germline CDR1 is SEHNR and CDR2 is FQNEAQ (reference sequence). The CDR3 runs to 19 residues. Trimming pared 5 bases from V and 0 bases from J, leaving 20 bases between. The sequenced sample was peripheral blood. This TCR derives from a man in his sixties with acute or convalescent COVID-19. The genes are TRBV7-9 and TRBJ2-6; D gene uncertain. CDR3 in amino acids: CASSAELGRISSGANVLTF. The CDR3 nucleotides are TGTGCCAGCAGCGCCGAGTTGGGCAGAATAAGCTCTGGGGCCAACGTCCTGACTTTC.